The present T cell receptor (delta chain) was sequenced within a study of γδ T cells in repeated Plasmodium falciparum infection. This clone is medium-sized in the sample. TCRdb reanalyzed the multiplex PCR reads using CATT. This table holds over 55,000 delta-chain clones, 1.5% to 2% found once. The specimen sequenced was gamma-delta T cells from blood. This receptor was identified in a pool of human donors (malaria-infected and uninfected, not separated).

CDR3 nucleotide sequence: TGTGCTCTTGGGGAAGTACCCGCCTATACCACCTATAAACTCATCTTT. This sequence encodes CALGEVPAYTTYKLIF. The J gene is TRDJ1; the V gene was not called; the listed D gene, TRDD3, was not tested against the DNA. The CDR3 sequence is 16 residues long.